This TCR beta chain came from a study of spatial heterogeneity in lung cancer. Study summary: TCR transcript counts in tumor regions correlated strongly with a T cell module score from matched bulk RNA-seq. Study results and caveats: Higher tumor mutation counts went along with higher counts of expanded intratumoral alpha and beta TCRs.

As for time point: sample taken at primary tumor resection. Some 72 TRACERx patients with early, untreated non-small cell lung cancer donated samples. Whole RNA from tumor, nontumor lung or frozen PBMC was sequenced unsorted. This clonotype was seen ten or more times. What it recognizes is unknown. This beta chain slipped into a library made for alpha chains as a stray read, so its size is not meaningful. TCR cDNA molecules were tagged individually, and each one carried a unique molecular identifier. From the 5' RACE reads, TCRdb called clonotypes with MiXCR, one entry per CDR3 protein. The sample comprises about 20,000 distinct CDR3 sequences, almost 6% of which are singletons, and 10% to 13% rests with the top ten. Trimming removed 2 bases from V and 4 bases from J; junction bases left unmatched: 5. This CDR3 region has 16 residues. The germline V gene has CDR1 MNHEY and CDR2 SVGAGI.

The sample in question was lung tumor tissue, obtained at surgery. This sequence joins TRBV6-5 and TRBJ2-1; the match to TRBD2 covers 10 bases. This receptor was identified in a female donor with early-stage non-small cell lung cancer. CDR3 in DNA: TGTGCCAGCAGTTACGATAGCGGGAGGCCGTACAATGAGCAGTTCTTC. Amino acid sequence: CASSYDSGRPYNEQFF.